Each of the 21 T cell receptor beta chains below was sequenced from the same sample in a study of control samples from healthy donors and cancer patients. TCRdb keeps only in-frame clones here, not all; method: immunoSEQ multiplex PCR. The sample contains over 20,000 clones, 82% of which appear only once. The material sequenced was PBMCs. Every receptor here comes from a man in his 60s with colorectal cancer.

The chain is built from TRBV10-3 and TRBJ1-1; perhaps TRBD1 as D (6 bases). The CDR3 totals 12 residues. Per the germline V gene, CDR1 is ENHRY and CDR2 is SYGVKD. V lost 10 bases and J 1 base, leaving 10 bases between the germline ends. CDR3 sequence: CATEGGNTEAFF. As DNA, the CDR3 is TGTGCCACGGAAGGGGGGAACACTGAAGCTTTCTTT.

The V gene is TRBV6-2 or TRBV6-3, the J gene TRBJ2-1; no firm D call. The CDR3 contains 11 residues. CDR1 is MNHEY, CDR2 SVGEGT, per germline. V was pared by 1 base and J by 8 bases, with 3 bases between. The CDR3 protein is CASSYWHEQFF. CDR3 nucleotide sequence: TGTGCCAGCAGTTACTGGCATGAGCAGTTCTTC.

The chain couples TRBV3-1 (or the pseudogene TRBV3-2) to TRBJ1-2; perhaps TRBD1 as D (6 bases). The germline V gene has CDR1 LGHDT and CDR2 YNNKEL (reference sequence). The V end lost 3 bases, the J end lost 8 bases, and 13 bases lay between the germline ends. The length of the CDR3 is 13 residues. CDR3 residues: CASSHGGAEGYTF. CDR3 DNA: TGTGCCAGCAGCCATGGGGGGGCAGAGGGCTACACCTTC.

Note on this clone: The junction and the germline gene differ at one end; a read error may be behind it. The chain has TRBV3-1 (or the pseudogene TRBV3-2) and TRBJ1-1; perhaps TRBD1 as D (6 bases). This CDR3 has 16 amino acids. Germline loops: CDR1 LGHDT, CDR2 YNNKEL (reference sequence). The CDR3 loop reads CVSSQNGPGDSTEAFF. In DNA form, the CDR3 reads TGTGTCAGCAGCCAAAATGGGCCAGGGGATTCTACTGAAGCTTTCTTT.

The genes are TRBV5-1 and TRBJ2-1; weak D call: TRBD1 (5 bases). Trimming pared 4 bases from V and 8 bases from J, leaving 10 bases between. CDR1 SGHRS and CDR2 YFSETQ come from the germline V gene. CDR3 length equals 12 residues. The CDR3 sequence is CASSRQYDEQFF. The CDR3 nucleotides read TGCGCCAGCAGCCGACAGTACGATGAGCAGTTCTTC.

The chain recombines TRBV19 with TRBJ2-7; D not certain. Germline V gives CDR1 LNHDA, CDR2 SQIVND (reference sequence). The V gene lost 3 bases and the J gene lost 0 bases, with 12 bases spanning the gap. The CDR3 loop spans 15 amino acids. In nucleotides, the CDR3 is TGTGCCAGTAGTATCGGAACGCCTAGCTCCTACGAGCAGTACTTC. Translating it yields CASSIGTPSSYEQYF. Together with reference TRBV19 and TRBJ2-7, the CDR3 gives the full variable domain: DGGITQSPKYLFRKEGQNVTLSCEQNLNHDAMYWYRQDPGQGLRLIYYSQIVNDFQKGDIAEGYSVSREKKESFPLTVTSAQKNPTAFYLCASSIGTPSSYEQYFGPGTRLTVT.

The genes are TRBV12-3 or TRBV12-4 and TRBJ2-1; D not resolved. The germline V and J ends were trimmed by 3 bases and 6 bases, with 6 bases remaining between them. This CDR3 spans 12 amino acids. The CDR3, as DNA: TGTGCCAGCAGTTTTAAGGTCAATGAGCAGTTCTTC. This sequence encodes CASSFKVNEQFF.

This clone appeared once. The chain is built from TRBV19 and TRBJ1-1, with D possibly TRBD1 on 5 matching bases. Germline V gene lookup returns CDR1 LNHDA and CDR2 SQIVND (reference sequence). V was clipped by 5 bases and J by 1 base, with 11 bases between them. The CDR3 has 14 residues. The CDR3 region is CASSWDGENTEAFF. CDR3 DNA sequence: TGTGCCAGTAGTTGGGACGGCGAGAACACTGAAGCTTTCTTT.

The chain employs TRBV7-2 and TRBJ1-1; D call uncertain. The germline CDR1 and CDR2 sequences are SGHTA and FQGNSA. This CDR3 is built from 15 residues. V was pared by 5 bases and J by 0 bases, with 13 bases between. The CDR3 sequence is CASSDIGLMNTEAFF. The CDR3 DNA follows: TGTGCCAGCAGCGACATTGGGCTAATGAACACTGAAGCTTTCTTT.

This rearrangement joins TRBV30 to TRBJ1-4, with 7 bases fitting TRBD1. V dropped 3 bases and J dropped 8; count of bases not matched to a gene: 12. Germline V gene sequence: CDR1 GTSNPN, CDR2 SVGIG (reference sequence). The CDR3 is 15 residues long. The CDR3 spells CAWRPPTGRKEKLFF. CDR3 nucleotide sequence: TGTGCCTGGAGGCCCCCGACAGGGAGAAAGGAAAAACTGTTTTTT.

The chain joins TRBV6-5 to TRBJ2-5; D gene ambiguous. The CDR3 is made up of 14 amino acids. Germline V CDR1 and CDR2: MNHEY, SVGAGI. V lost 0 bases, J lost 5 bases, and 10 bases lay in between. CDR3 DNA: TGTGCCAGCAGTTACTCTGGGGTTTTGGAGACCCAGTACTTC. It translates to CASSYSGVLETQYF.

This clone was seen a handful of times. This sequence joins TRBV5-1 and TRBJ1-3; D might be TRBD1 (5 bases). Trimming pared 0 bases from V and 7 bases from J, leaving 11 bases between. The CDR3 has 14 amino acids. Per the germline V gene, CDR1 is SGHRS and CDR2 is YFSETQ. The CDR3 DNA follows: TGCGCCAGCAGCTTGGAGGCAGGGTGGAACACCATATATTTT. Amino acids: CASSLEAGWNTIYF. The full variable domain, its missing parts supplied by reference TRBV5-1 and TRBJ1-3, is KAGVTQTPRYLIKTRGQQVTLSCSPISGHRSVSWYQQTPGQGLQFLFEYFSETQRNKGNFPGRFSGRQFSNSRSEMNVSTLELGDSALYLCASSLEAGWNTIYFGEGSWLTVV.

In DNA form, the CDR3 reads TGCGCCAGCAGCTCTACAGGGATTAGGAGTTCACCCCTCCACTTT. This translates into CASSSTGIRSSPLHF. The chain has TRBV5-1 and TRBJ1-6; TRBD1 might be the D (6 bases). The V and J ends lost 3 bases and 9 bases respectively, with 16 bases between them. Germline V CDR1 and CDR2: SGHRS, YFSETQ. There are 15 residues in the CDR3.

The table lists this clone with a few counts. CDR3 DNA sequence: TGTGCCTGGAGCCATTCAGGGAGGGGTTCCTACGAGCAGTACTTC. It is translated as CAWSHSGRGSYEQYF. The chain employs TRBV30 and TRBJ2-7; 7 bases fit TRBD2. Germline V gives CDR1 GTSNPN, CDR2 SVGIG (reference sequence). The CDR3 has 15 residues. The trim removed 3 bases at V and 1 base at J, leaving 9 bases unmatched.

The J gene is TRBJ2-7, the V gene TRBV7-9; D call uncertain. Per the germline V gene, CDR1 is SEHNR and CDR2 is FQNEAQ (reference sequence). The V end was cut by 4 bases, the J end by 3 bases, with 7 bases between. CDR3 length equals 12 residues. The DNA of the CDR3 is TGTGCCAGCAGCTACGACCTCTACGAGCAGTACGTC. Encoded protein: CASSYDLYEQYV.

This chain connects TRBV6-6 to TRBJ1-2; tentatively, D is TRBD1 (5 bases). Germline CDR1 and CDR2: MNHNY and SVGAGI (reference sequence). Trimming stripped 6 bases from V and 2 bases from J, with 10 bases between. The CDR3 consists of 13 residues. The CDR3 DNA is TGTGCCAGCAGCTCGGGGGTGAACTATGGCTACACCTTC. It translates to CASSSGVNYGYTF.

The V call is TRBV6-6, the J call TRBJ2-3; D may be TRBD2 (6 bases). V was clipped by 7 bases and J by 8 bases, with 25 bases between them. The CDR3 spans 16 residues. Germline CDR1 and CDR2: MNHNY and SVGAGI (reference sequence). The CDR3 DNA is TGTGCCAGCAAAGACACCGGGACTCTTGGGGAAGTTACGCAGTATTTT. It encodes CASKDTGTLGEVTQYF.

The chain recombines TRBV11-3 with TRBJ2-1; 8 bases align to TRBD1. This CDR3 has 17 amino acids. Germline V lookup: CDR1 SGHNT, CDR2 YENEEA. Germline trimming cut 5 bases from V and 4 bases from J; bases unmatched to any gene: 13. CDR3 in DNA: TGTGCCAGCAGCACCCCCGGGACAGGCGAGGGATACAATGAGCAGTTCTTC. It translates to CASSTPGTGEGYNEQFF.

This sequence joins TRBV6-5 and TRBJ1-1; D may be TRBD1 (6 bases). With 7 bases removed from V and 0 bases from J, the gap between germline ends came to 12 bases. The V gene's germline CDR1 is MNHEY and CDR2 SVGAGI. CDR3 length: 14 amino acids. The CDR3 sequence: CASTSYRVNTEAFF. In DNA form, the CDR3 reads TGTGCCAGCACCAGTTACAGGGTGAACACTGAAGCTTTCTTT.

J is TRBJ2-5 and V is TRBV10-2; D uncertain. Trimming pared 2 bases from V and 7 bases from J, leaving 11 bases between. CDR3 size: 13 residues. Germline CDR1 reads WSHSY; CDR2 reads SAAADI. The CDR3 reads CASSEGVRLTQYF. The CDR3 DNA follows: TGCGCCAGCAGTGAGGGAGTGCGTTTGACCCAGTACTTC.

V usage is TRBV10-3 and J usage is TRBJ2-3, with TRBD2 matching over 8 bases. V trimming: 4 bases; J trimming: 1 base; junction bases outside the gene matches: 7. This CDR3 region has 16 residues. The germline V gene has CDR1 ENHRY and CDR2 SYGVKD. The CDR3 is CAISGSGGEGTDTQYF. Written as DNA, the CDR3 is TGTGCCATCAGTGGAAGCGGGGGTGAGGGCACAGATACGCAGTATTTT.